What follows is one T cell receptor (beta chain) and its context. These data originate in a study of control samples from healthy donors and cancer patients. This table comes from immunoSEQ multiplex PCR, and its TCRdb copy is limited to in-frame clones, with some not included. The sample carries around 140,000 clones, 90% to 95% recorded once. The CDR3 extends over 13 amino acids. Germline CDR1 SGHTA, CDR2 FQGNSA. V lost 5 bases to trimming and J lost 6 bases, with 11 bases between them. The TCR originated in a man aged 40-49 years in good health. The sample consisted of blood. J is TRBJ1-3 and V is TRBV7-2, with D unresolved. The CDR3 reads CASSTRISNTIYF. CDR3 in DNA: TGTGCCAGCAGCACCAGAATATCAAACACCATATATTTT.